These T cell receptor beta chains were read from a single sample in a study of Graves' ophthalmopathy and Graves' hyperthyroidism. TCRdb recomputed calls from the multiplex PCR reads with MiXCR, one row per CDR3 protein. Of over 450,000 distinct CDR3 sequences detected, approximately 15% appear once; the ten largest clones hold 9.8%. Sample: blood. The origin of the receptors is a woman aged 30 to 39 with Graves' ophthalmopathy. Each CDR3 is given with its conserved first and last residue. The order of the fields is V gene, D gene, J gene, clone size, CDR3 protein, CDR3 DNA. The D gene is left open where the match is weak. Each size is once, few or many counts, or a class when the clone is expanded.

TRBV2	TRBD1	TRBJ1-1	many	CASKGQENTEAFF	TGTGCCAGCAAGGGACAGGAGAACACTGAAGCTTTCTTT
TRBV19	.	TRBJ1-1	many	CASSTSDSRVTEAFF	TGTGCCAGTAGTACCTCGGACAGCAGGGTCACTGAAGCTTTCTTT
TRBV27	.	TRBJ2-2	many	CASGPGTGELFF	TGTGCCAGCGGCCCTGGCACCGGGGAGCTGTTTTTT
TRBV11-2	.	TRBJ1-1	many	CASSLSRGGPNTEAFF	TGTGCCAGCAGCTTAAGCCGGGGAGGCCCGAACACTGAAGCTTTCTTT
TRBV14	.	TRBJ1-1	many	CASSQDWRGGTEAFF	TGTGCCAGCAGCCAAGATTGGAGGGGGGGCACTGAAGCTTTCTTT
TRBV2	.	TRBJ1-1	few	CASSRGRGYTEAFF	TGTGCCAGCAGCCGGGGACGAGGGTACACTGAAGCTTTCTTT
TRBV6-5	.	TRBJ2-7	many	CASSESYEQYF	TGTGCCAGCTCAGAATCCTACGAGCAGTACTTC
TRBV24-1	TRBD1	TRBJ1-2	many	CATSDLTGVEIYGYTF	TGTGCCACCAGTGACCTGACAGGGGTGGAGATCTATGGCTACACCTTC
TRBV30	.	TRBJ2-7	few	CAWAGGPREQYF	TGTGCCTGGGCCGGGGGTCCCAGGGAGCAGTACTTC
TRBV29-1	TRBD1	TRBJ1-1	many	CSVRQGRATEAFF	TGCAGCGTACGACAGGGGAGGGCCACTGAAGCTTTCTTT
TRBV15	TRBD2	TRBJ2-2	many	CATSTTLAGGPFDTGELFF	TGTGCCACCAGCACAACTCTAGCGGGAGGGCCTTTTGACACCGGGGAGCTGTTTTTT